Below, 19 T cell receptor beta chains from the same sample are listed, as sequenced in a study of graft-versus-host responses after intestinal transplantation. No antigen is known for these receptors. TCRdb keeps only in-frame clones here, not all; method: immunoSEQ multiplex PCR. The data contain over 100,000 clones, 85% to 95% of them singletons. Sample: unstimulated CD8+ T cells sorted from spleen or lymph node cells, taken before transplant. These receptors came from a human donor who was the organ donor for an intestinal transplant.

The V call is TRBV4-2, the J call TRBJ1-5; 7 bases match TRBD1. This CDR3 contains 17 residues. CDR1 LGHNA and CDR2 YNFKEQ come from the germline V gene. The V gene end was trimmed by 0 bases and the J gene end by 4 bases; junction bases not matched to a gene: 9. This CDR3 is CASSQDETGHSNQPQHF. The CDR3 nucleotides read TGTGCCAGCAGCCAAGACGAGACAGGGCACTCAAATCAGCCCCAGCATTTT.

The rearrangement joins TRBV2 to TRBJ2-7; D may be TRBD1 (6 bases). The CDR3 covers 14 residues. Germline V gives CDR1 SNHLY, CDR2 FYNNEI. V lost 8 bases, J lost 6 bases, and 20 bases lay in between. CDR3 DNA: TGTGCCAGCGGATACAGGGCAGGGATTAGCGAGCAGTACTTC. Its protein product is CASGYRAGISEQYF.

This clone was seen just once. The chain has TRBV19 and TRBJ1-1; D ambiguous. This CDR3 spans 13 amino acids. Germline V gene lookup returns CDR1 LNHDA and CDR2 SQIVND (reference sequence). V shed 3 bases and J shed 5 bases, with 10 bases lying between them. CDR3 in amino acids: CASSIWGGTEAFF. The CDR3 region has the DNA TGTGCCAGTAGTATCTGGGGAGGGACTGAAGCTTTCTTT.

The chain recombines TRBV9 with TRBJ2-7; 7 bases fit TRBD2. V shed 4 bases, J shed 3 bases, and the junction held 10 bases outside the gene matches. CDR3 size: 15 residues. From germline, CDR1 is SGDLS and CDR2 YYNGEE. CDR3 loop: CASSPGGDSGYEQYF. The CDR3 DNA reads as TGTGCCAGCAGCCCTGGGGGGGATAGCGGCTACGAGCAGTACTTC.

The genes are TRBV30 and TRBJ2-3; D not resolved. There are 12 residues in the CDR3. The ends were cut back, 2 bases at V and 6 bases at J, with 9 bases in the middle. Germline V gene lookup returns CDR1 GTSNPN and CDR2 SVGIG (reference sequence). The CDR3 DNA follows: TGTGCCTGGAGTCCGCGGTTTGATACGCAGTATTTT. This translates into CAWSPRFDTQYF. Together with reference TRBV30 and TRBJ2-3, the CDR3 gives the full variable domain: SQTIHQWPATLVQPVGSPLSLECTVEGTSNPNLYWYRQAAGRGLQLLFYSVGIGQISSEVPQNLSASRPQDRQFILSSKKLLLSDSGFYLCAWSPRFDTQYFGPGTRLTVL.

This chain links TRBV9 with TRBJ2-5; D is perhaps TRBD2 (5 bases). The J call is in doubt because the DNA end fits TRBJ2-7 better. Looked up from germline, CDR1 is SGDLS and CDR2 is YYNGEE. The CDR3 consists of 12 residues. The CDR3 spells CASSVRADEQYF. The CDR3 DNA is TGTGCCAGCAGCGTCCGAGCGGACGAGCAGTACTTC.

The chain uses TRBV11-2 and TRBJ2-3, with 15 bases identical to TRBD2. The ends lost 4 bases at V and 1 base at J; junction bases unmatched: 6. Germline assignment: CDR1 SGHAT and CDR2 FQNNGV. This CDR3 comprises 18 residues. The CDR3 reads CASSSGTSGRLGTDTQYF. CDR3 DNA: TGTGCCAGCAGCTCCGGGACTAGCGGGAGGCTGGGCACAGATACGCAGTATTTT.

The chain combines TRBV10-3 with TRBJ1-5; 7 bases are shared with TRBD1. The CDR3 length is 19 residues. Losses at the gene ends were 10 bases for V and 5 bases for J; bases not matched to a gene: 26. Per the germline V gene, CDR1 is ENHRY and CDR2 is SYGVKD. CDR3 in DNA: TGTGCCACCAGCCCTAAGGGGGCGGCTGGAGGAGGGGGTGATCAGCCCCAGCATTTT. Its translation is CATSPKGAAGGGGDQPQHF.

CDR3 DNA sequence: TGTGCCAGCAGCTATACTACCGGGACGGTGAACACCGGGGAGCTGTTTTTT. Protein sequence: CASSYTTGTVNTGELFF. The V call is TRBV11-2, the J call TRBJ2-2; either TRBD1 or TRBD2 may supply D (5 bases each). V lost 4 bases, J lost 1 base, and 16 bases lay in between. Germline assignment: CDR1 SGHAT and CDR2 FQNNGV. CDR3 length: 17 residues.

The chain joins TRBV5-5 to TRBJ2-7; 8 nucleotides match TRBD1. Germline loops: CDR1 SGHKS, CDR2 YYEKEE (reference sequence). J was trimmed by 0 bases and V by 2 bases; bases with no gene match: 1. CDR3 length equals 14 residues. The CDR3 is CASSFRGLSYEQYF. The CDR3 DNA reads as TGTGCCAGCAGCTTCAGGGGGCTCTCCTACGAGCAGTACTTC.

The V call is TRBV2, the J call TRBJ2-7; the match to TRBD2 covers 7 bases. The V segment lost 8 bases and the J segment 3 bases; nucleotides outside the gene matches: 7. CDR3 length equals 13 residues. Germline CDR1 is SNHLY and CDR2 is FYNNEI. CDR3 protein: CASGSGAVYEQYF. The CDR3, as DNA: TGTGCCAGCGGCAGCGGGGCGGTCTACGAGCAGTACTTC.

The chain carries TRBV6-1 and TRBJ1-2; unclear D gene. The V end was cut by 1 base, the J end by 10 bases, with 19 bases between. The CDR3 sequence is 15 residues long. The germline V gene encodes CDR1 MNHNS and CDR2 SASEGT. The CDR3 sequence is CASSEVYYSRVPYTF. The CDR3 DNA reads TGTGCCAGCAGTGAAGTGTATTACAGCAGAGTCCCCTACACCTTC.

The genes are TRBV4-1 and TRBJ2-7; TRBD1 might be the D (6 bases). Germline values: CDR1 MGHRA, CDR2 YSYEKL. This CDR3 comprises 13 residues. V dropped 4 bases and J dropped 5 bases, with 12 bases sitting between them. Here the CDR3 reads CASSLRTADEQYF. DNA for the CDR3: TGCGCCAGCAGCCTTCGGACAGCCGACGAGCAGTACTTC.

V and J are TRBV4-3 and TRBJ2-2; D gene unclear. Germline V gives CDR1 LGHNA, CDR2 YSLEER. The CDR3 runs 17 residues. Trimming removed 0 bases at V and 7 bases at J, with 18 bases between. CDR3: CASSQDIEDSWGGELFF. The DNA of the CDR3 is TGCGCCAGCAGCCAAGATATTGAAGATTCCTGGGGCGGGGAGCTGTTTTTT.

The chain links TRBV4-1 to TRBJ2-7, with a weak D call TRBD2 (5 bases). CDR1 is MGHRA, CDR2 YSYEKL, per germline. V gave up 3 bases and J gave up 0 bases, with 9 bases separating them. The CDR3 is 14 residues long. CDR3 amino acids: CASSQDGLSYEQYF. CDR3 bases: TGCGCCAGCAGCCAGGACGGACTCTCCTACGAGCAGTACTTC.

The CDR3 reads CASSIEIVREGLLSGANVLTF. In nucleotides, the CDR3 is TGTGCCAGTAGTATCGAGATAGTGAGGGAGGGTCTCCTCTCTGGGGCCAACGTCCTGACTTTC. V gene TRBV19 combines with J gene TRBJ2-6; 7 bases line up with TRBD2. The germline V gene has CDR1 LNHDA and CDR2 SQIVND (reference sequence). J was trimmed by 0 bases and V by 3 bases; bases with no gene match: 17. The CDR3 contains 21 residues. The entire variable domain, with the rest obtained from reference TRBV19 and TRBJ2-6, is as follows: DGGITQSPKYLFRKEGQNVTLSCEQNLNHDAMYWYRQDPGQGLRLIYYSQIVNDFQKGDIAEGYSVSREKKESFPLTVTSAQKNPTAFYLCASSIEIVREGLLSGANVLTFGAGSRLTVL.

The table lists this clone with a count of one. The rearrangement joins TRBV19 to TRBJ1-5, with no clear D. Germline assignment: CDR1 LNHDA and CDR2 SQIVND (reference sequence). The CDR3 extends over 13 amino acids. Trimming stripped 6 bases from V and 6 bases from J, with 12 bases between. The CDR3 DNA is TGTGCCAGTAGCCGAGGAAACGGTCAGCCCCAGCATTTT. This gives the protein CASSRGNGQPQHF.

This chain links TRBV23-1 with TRBJ2-7; D is unclear. TRBV23-1 belongs to the ORF category, with a function that is uncertain. V gave up 0 bases and J gave up 1 base, with 7 bases separating them. There are 14 residues in the CDR3. The CDR3 sequence is CASSQSGRSYEQYF. The DNA of the CDR3 is TGCGCCAGCAGTCAATCGGGCAGGTCCTACGAGCAGTACTTC.

The chain combines TRBV19 with TRBJ2-6; D is perhaps TRBD1 (7 bases). The CDR3 has 18 residues. Germline CDR1 LNHDA, CDR2 SQIVND (reference sequence). Between the trimmed V and J ends, which lost 11 bases and 4 bases, there was a span of 27 bases. CDR3: CAGAHLTGGGSGANVLTF. The CDR3 nucleotides are TGTGCCGGGGCACACCTAACCGGAGGGGGCTCCGGGGCCAACGTCCTGACTTTC.